This TCR beta chain derives from a study of vaccination and CD4 T cells after COVID-19. With respect to this clonotype: Its antigen remains unknown.

Described treatment: roughly 10-day PBMC culture with coronavirus spike peptide pools or control peptides (ViraFEST assay). These CD4+ T cells came from an unexposed donor, sampled before the COVID-19 pandemic (2011-2018). Trimming shortened V by 5 bases and J by 3 bases, and 15 bases separated the two germline ends. Germline V CDR1 and CDR2: MNHNS, SASEGT. The CDR3 has 15 residues. The Oncomine TCR Beta short-read assay generated sequence data from the DNA of cultured CD4+ T cells. TCRdb ran MiXCR on the PCR reads and lists one entry per CDR3 protein. This table holds about 7,600 distinct CDR3 sequences, approximately 53% found once.

The chain couples TRBV6-1 to TRBJ2-3, with D unresolved. The sequence was obtained from a human donor in good health. The sequencing sample was made of CD4+ T cells from blood, cultured in vitro. In nucleotides, the CDR3 is TGTGCCAGCAGTACCTTAGGCGCGTCGACAGATACGCAGTATTTT. Protein: CASSTLGASTDTQYF.